A selection of T cell receptor beta chains follows, all from one sample in a study of control samples from healthy donors and cancer patients. Assay: immunoSEQ multiplex PCR; the TCRdb copy retains only in-frame clones and omits some. This repertoire shows more than 150,000 clones, over 80% found once; its top ten account for almost 1.5%. The sequenced sample consisted of blood. These receptors were obtained from a man aged 18-30 years in good health. CDR3s include the opening cysteine and the closing phenylalanine or tryptophan. Each record gives: V gene, clone size, J gene, D gene, CDR3 DNA, CDR3 protein. The D gene is left open where the match is weak. Size is stated for part of the rows, as once, few or many counts, or as a class when the clone is expanded.

v_gene: TRBV4-1; abundance: .; j_gene: TRBJ2-6; d_gene: .; CDR3nt: TGCGCCAGCAGCCAAGGTCGGCCGTCCGCCTCTGGGGCCAACGTCCTGACTTTC; CDR3aa: CASSQGRPSASGANVLTF
v_gene: TRBV2; abundance: .; j_gene: TRBJ2-1; d_gene: TRBD2; CDR3nt: TGTGCCAGCGGGGGGGAAGACAATGAGCAGTTCTTC; CDR3aa: CASGGEDNEQFF
v_gene: TRBV18; abundance: .; j_gene: TRBJ2-5; d_gene: TRBD2; CDR3nt: TGTGCCAGCTCACTAGACGCGGGGACTAGAGCAGAGACCCAGTACTTC; CDR3aa: CASSLDAGTRAETQYF
v_gene: TRBV19; abundance: once; j_gene: TRBJ2-3; d_gene: .; CDR3nt: TGTGCCAGTAGTAGCCCAGATACGCAGTATTTT; CDR3aa: CASSSPDTQYF
v_gene: TRBV3-1/TRBV3-2; abundance: .; j_gene: TRBJ2-2; d_gene: .; CDR3nt: TGTGCCAGCAGCTCCAGGTCCGACACCGGGGAGCTGTTTTTT; CDR3aa: CASSSRSDTGELFF
v_gene: TRBV6-5; abundance: .; j_gene: TRBJ1-2; d_gene: .; CDR3nt: TGTGCCAGCAGCCGGACAGTTAACTATGGCTACACCTTC; CDR3aa: CASSRTVNYGYTF
v_gene: TRBV20-1; abundance: .; j_gene: TRBJ1-5; d_gene: TRBD1; CDR3nt: TGCAGTGCTAGTGTGTGGGACAGGGGAGATCAGCCCCAGCATTTT; CDR3aa: CSASVWDRGDQPQHF
v_gene: TRBV28; abundance: .; j_gene: TRBJ1-3; d_gene: TRBD1; CDR3nt: TGTGCCAGCAGCATTACGAACCCCGGGACAGGGTCTGGAAACACCATATATTTT; CDR3aa: CASSITNPGTGSGNTIYF
v_gene: TRBV4-2; abundance: .; j_gene: TRBJ1-2; d_gene: .; CDR3nt: TGTGCCAGCAGCCAAGATAGGGCAGTCGCTCACTATGGCTACACCTTC; CDR3aa: CASSQDRAVAHYGYTF
v_gene: TRBV7-9; abundance: .; j_gene: TRBJ2-2; d_gene: TRBD1; CDR3nt: TGTGCCAGCAGCCCCGTCGCGGGACAGGGTCTCACCGGGGAGCTGTTTTTT; CDR3aa: CASSPVAGQGLTGELFF
v_gene: TRBV2; abundance: .; j_gene: TRBJ1-5; d_gene: .; CDR3nt: TGTGCCAGCACCTACCAGGATAGCAATCAGCCCCAGCATTTT; CDR3aa: CASTYQDSNQPQHF
v_gene: TRBV5-1; abundance: .; j_gene: TRBJ2-3; d_gene: .; CDR3nt: TGCGCCAGCAGCTTGGCGCTAACGCGGCCAGATACGCAGTATTTT; CDR3aa: CASSLALTRPDTQYF
v_gene: TRBV4-1; abundance: .; j_gene: TRBJ1-2; d_gene: .; CDR3nt: TGCGCCAGCAGCCTTCCGGGGGCGTACTATGGCTACACCTTC; CDR3aa: CASSLPGAYYGYTF
v_gene: TRBV5-1; abundance: once; j_gene: TRBJ1-2; d_gene: TRBD1; CDR3nt: TGCGCCAGCAGCTTGGTCCCTCCCGGGACAGATCTCTATGGCTACACCTTC; CDR3aa: CASSLVPPGTDLYGYTF
v_gene: TRBV6-2/TRBV6-3; abundance: .; j_gene: TRBJ2-2; d_gene: .; CDR3nt: TGTGCCAGCAGTTCCGGGACGGACACCGGGGAGCTGTTTTTT; CDR3aa: CASSSGTDTGELFF
v_gene: TRBV12-3/TRBV12-4; abundance: once; j_gene: TRBJ2-7; d_gene: .; CDR3nt: TGTGCCAGCAGCTCGTCAGTTGTTAACGAGCAGTACTTC; CDR3aa: CASSSSVVNEQYF
v_gene: TRBV2; abundance: .; j_gene: TRBJ1-1; d_gene: .; CDR3nt: TGTGCCAGCATTTATGAGGTGAACACTGAAGCTTTCTTT; CDR3aa: CASIYEVNTEAFF
v_gene: TRBV9; abundance: .; j_gene: TRBJ2-7; d_gene: TRBD2; CDR3nt: TGTGCCAGCAGCCCCGATTCCGGGAGGGGTTACGAGCAGTACTTC; CDR3aa: CASSPDSGRGYEQYF
v_gene: TRBV6-4; abundance: .; j_gene: TRBJ2-3; d_gene: .; CDR3nt: TGTGCCAGCAGTGAAGGGGGATATAGCACAGATACGCAGTATTTT; CDR3aa: CASSEGGYSTDTQYF
v_gene: TRBV18; abundance: .; j_gene: TRBJ2-7; d_gene: TRBD1; CDR3nt: TGTGCCAGCTCACCAATCACCCGGACAGGGACCTACGAGCAGTACTTC; CDR3aa: CASSPITRTGTYEQYF
v_gene: TRBV19; abundance: .; j_gene: TRBJ1-2; d_gene: .; CDR3nt: TGTGCCATGGGGGGGCAGGGGAGAGACGGCTACACCTTC; CDR3aa: CAMGGQGRDGYTF
v_gene: TRBV2; abundance: .; j_gene: TRBJ2-1; d_gene: .; CDR3nt: TGTGCCAGCAAAGGGCGCAATGAGCAGTTCTTC; CDR3aa: CASKGRNEQFF
v_gene: TRBV27; abundance: .; j_gene: TRBJ2-7; d_gene: .; CDR3nt: TGTGCCAGCAGTTTATTATCATCCTACGAGCAGTACTTC; CDR3aa: CASSLLSSYEQYF
v_gene: TRBV9; abundance: .; j_gene: TRBJ2-7; d_gene: TRBD1; CDR3nt: TGTGCCAGCAGCCCCACACAGGGACAGACAGGGAGCGAGCAGTACTTC; CDR3aa: CASSPTQGQTGSEQYF
v_gene: TRBV6-1; abundance: .; j_gene: TRBJ1-5; d_gene: TRBD1; CDR3nt: TGTGCCAGCAGTTTCCGACAGGGTGATCAGCCCCAGCATTTT; CDR3aa: CASSFRQGDQPQHF
v_gene: TRBV5-1; abundance: .; j_gene: TRBJ2-3; d_gene: .; CDR3nt: TGCGCCAGCAGCTTGGCATCCTCCGGGGTAGATACGCAGTATTTT; CDR3aa: CASSLASSGVDTQYF
v_gene: TRBV18; abundance: .; j_gene: TRBJ2-7; d_gene: TRBD2; CDR3nt: TGTGCCAGCTCAAAGGCTAGCGGGGGGAGCTCCTACGAGCAGTACTTC; CDR3aa: CASSKASGGSSYEQYF
v_gene: TRBV29-1; abundance: .; j_gene: TRBJ1-1; d_gene: .; CDR3nt: TGCAGCGTTCTCAAACAGATGAACACTGAAGCTTTCTTT; CDR3aa: CSVLKQMNTEAFF
v_gene: TRBV19; abundance: .; j_gene: TRBJ2-7; d_gene: TRBD1; CDR3nt: TGTGCCAGTAGTGACAGGGGGAACTACGAGCAGTACTTC; CDR3aa: CASSDRGNYEQYF
v_gene: TRBV15; abundance: once; j_gene: TRBJ2-1; d_gene: .; CDR3nt: TGTGCCACCAGCAGAGATTTAAGCTCCTACAATGAGCAGTTCTTC; CDR3aa: CATSRDLSSYNEQFF
v_gene: TRBV4-2; abundance: .; j_gene: TRBJ2-5; d_gene: .; CDR3nt: TGTGCCAGCAGCCAAGAAGAGGGGGTGGGCTGGGAGACCCAGTACTTC; CDR3aa: CASSQEEGVGWETQYF
v_gene: TRBV25-1; abundance: .; j_gene: TRBJ1-1; d_gene: .; CDR3nt: TGTGCCAGCAGTGACCGGGTTCGGAACACTGAAGCTTTCTTT; CDR3aa: CASSDRVRNTEAFF
v_gene: TRBV4-1; abundance: once; j_gene: TRBJ2-7; d_gene: .; CDR3nt: TGCGCCAGCAGCCAAGGCCTCTTGGACGAGCAGTACTTC; CDR3aa: CASSQGLLDEQYF
v_gene: TRBV6-5; abundance: .; j_gene: TRBJ2-1; d_gene: TRBD2; CDR3nt: TGTGCCAGCAGTTCTAGCGGGGTAGTATGGGAGCAGTTCTTC; CDR3aa: CASSSSGVVWEQFF
v_gene: TRBV3-1/TRBV3-2; abundance: .; j_gene: TRBJ2-5; d_gene: TRBD2; CDR3nt: TGTGCCAGCAGCCCGTACCAGCGGGAGCCACCGGGGACCCAGTACTTC; CDR3aa: CASSPYQREPPGTQYF
v_gene: TRBV7-9; abundance: .; j_gene: TRBJ1-1; d_gene: .; CDR3nt: TGTGCCAGCAGCGAGAGGACCGCGAACACTGAAGCTTTCTTT; CDR3aa: CASSERTANTEAFF
v_gene: TRBV4-2; abundance: .; j_gene: TRBJ1-3; d_gene: .; CDR3nt: TGTGCCAGCAGCCAAGTCGGCGCTCAGAGGGACACCATATATTTT; CDR3aa: CASSQVGAQRDTIYF
v_gene: TRBV5-5; abundance: .; j_gene: TRBJ2-1; d_gene: .; CDR3nt: TGTGCCAGCAGCTTGGCAGGAGGAGAATCGGTTGAGCAGTTCTTC; CDR3aa: CASSLAGGESVEQFF
v_gene: TRBV7-2; abundance: .; j_gene: TRBJ1-6; d_gene: .; CDR3nt: TGTGCCAGCAGCTACCGAGGAGGGGGGTCGAATTCACCCCTCCACTTT; CDR3aa: CASSYRGGGSNSPLHF
v_gene: TRBV5-4; abundance: .; j_gene: TRBJ2-2; d_gene: TRBD2; CDR3nt: TGTGCCAGCAGCTTGGCCCGGGGGGGGGCGCCCGGGGAGCTGTTTTTT; CDR3aa: CASSLARGGAPGELFF
v_gene: TRBV7-9; abundance: .; j_gene: TRBJ1-1; d_gene: .; CDR3nt: TGTGCCAGCTCACCAGTCGGACCGAAAGCTTTCTTT; CDR3aa: CASSPVGPKAFF
v_gene: TRBV7-2; abundance: once; j_gene: TRBJ1-6; d_gene: .; CDR3nt: TGTGCCAGCAGCACGCGACAGGCAACTAATTCACCCCTCCACTTT; CDR3aa: CASSTRQATNSPLHF
v_gene: TRBV5-6; abundance: few; j_gene: TRBJ1-2; d_gene: .; CDR3nt: TGTGCCAGCAGCTCTTCAGGATCCAAAGGCTACACCTTC; CDR3aa: CASSSSGSKGYTF
v_gene: TRBV19; abundance: .; j_gene: TRBJ2-1; d_gene: .; CDR3nt: TGTGCCAGTAGTATAACTAACACGGATGTCGACAATGAGCAGTTCTTC; CDR3aa: CASSITNTDVDNEQFF
v_gene: TRBV19; abundance: .; j_gene: TRBJ1-5; d_gene: .; CDR3nt: TGTGCCAGTTCCGGATTGGGCAGCAATCAGCCCCAGCATTTT; CDR3aa: CASSGLGSNQPQHF
v_gene: TRBV30; abundance: .; j_gene: TRBJ1-1; d_gene: .; CDR3nt: TGTGCCTGGAGTGTAGCCAGCTACACTGAAGCTTTCTTT; CDR3aa: CAWSVASYTEAFF
v_gene: TRBV12-5; abundance: .; j_gene: TRBJ1-1; d_gene: .; CDR3nt: TGTGCTAGTGGTCCAGTTCTGTCTGAAGCTTTCTTT; CDR3aa: CASGPVLSEAFF
v_gene: TRBV6-5; abundance: .; j_gene: TRBJ1-1; d_gene: .; CDR3nt: TGTGCCAGCAGTTTTGACAGGATGAACACTGAAGCTTTCTTT; CDR3aa: CASSFDRMNTEAFF
v_gene: TRBV14; abundance: .; j_gene: TRBJ1-1; d_gene: .; CDR3nt: TGTGCCAGCAGCCAAGTGGGGGGGAACACTGAAGCTTTCTTT; CDR3aa: CASSQVGGNTEAFF
v_gene: TRBV30; abundance: .; j_gene: TRBJ1-5; d_gene: TRBD1; CDR3nt: TGTGCCTGGAGTGCCGGACAGGGGGCGGGATGGGGTAATCAGCCCCAGCATTTT; CDR3aa: CAWSAGQGAGWGNQPQHF
v_gene: TRBV7-2; abundance: .; j_gene: TRBJ2-1; d_gene: .; CDR3nt: TGTGCCAGCAGCTTAGTCTCGTGGGGTTTTGGGGACAATGAGCAGTTCTTC; CDR3aa: CASSLVSWGFGDNEQFF